The 17 T cell receptor beta chains reported below all come from one sample, sequenced in a study of T cell changes during pregnancy in multiple sclerosis. Repertoires were generated with immunoSEQ multiplex PCR, while TCRdb's copy carries only in-frame clones and drops some. The profile shows approximately 53,000 clones, around 90% of them singletons. The sample in question was CD4+ T cells from peripheral blood mononuclear cells, obtained in the second trimester of pregnancy. Every receptor here comes from a female donor with multiple sclerosis, enrolled in a pregnancy study.

This clone is a singleton in its sample. The V and J genes are TRBV7-2 and TRBJ1-5; the D gene is possibly TRBD1 (6 bases). The CDR3 extends over 16 amino acids. Deletions cut 5 bases from V and 2 bases from J, with 16 bases between. Per the germline V gene, CDR1 is SGHTA and CDR2 is FQGNSA. The DNA for the CDR3 is TGTGCCAGCAGCCGTGCTCGGGGGGGGCGCAATCAGCCCCAGCATTTT. This codes for CASSRARGGRNQPQHF.

V and J are TRBV4-1 and TRBJ2-5; tentative D call: TRBD1 (6 bases). The V gene lost 0 bases and the J gene lost 5 bases, with 10 bases spanning the gap. Germline assignment: CDR1 MGHRA and CDR2 YSYEKL. The CDR3 sequence is 14 residues long. The CDR3 nucleotides are TGCGCCAGCAGCCAAGATCCAGGGGTGGAGACCCAGTACTTC. Residues: CASSQDPGVETQYF.

This chain uses TRBV6-6 with TRBJ2-1; D may be TRBD2 (6 bases). The CDR3 totals 12 residues. V lost 8 bases and J lost 7, with 12 bases in between. Germline lookup yields CDR1 MNHNY and CDR2 SVGAGI (reference sequence). CDR3 loop: CASGLTRNEQFF. The CDR3 DNA follows: TGTGCCAGCGGACTGACTAGGAATGAGCAGTTCTTC.

The rearrangement links TRBV27 to TRBJ1-5, with D maybe TRBD1 (6 bases). This CDR3 is built from 15 residues. CDR1 is MNHEY and CDR2 is SMNVEV in the germline V gene (reference sequence). V lost 7 bases, J lost 4 bases, and 17 bases lay in between. CDR3 coding DNA: TGTGCCAGCATTCAAAAGGGGGAACGAAATCAGCCCCAGCATTTT. Protein sequence: CASIQKGERNQPQHF.

This chain uses TRBV18 with TRBJ1-2; 7 nucleotides line up with TRBD1. This CDR3 has 15 amino acids. The trim removed 3 bases at V and 2 bases at J, leaving 6 bases unmatched. Germline V gene data show CDR1 as KGHSH and CDR2 as LQKENI. CDR3 in DNA: TGTGCCAGCTCACCCGGGACAGTTGTCAACTATGGCTACACCTTC. Translation: CASSPGTVVNYGYTF.

V is TRBV18 and J is TRBJ1-3; D perhaps matches TRBD1 (6 bases). Trimming pared 2 bases from V and 2 bases from J, leaving 19 bases between. Germline CDR1 and CDR2: KGHSH and LQKENI. The length of the CDR3 is 18 residues. CDR3 loop: CASSPGVQGDRTGNTIYF. The CDR3, as DNA: TGTGCCAGCTCACCAGGCGTACAGGGAGACAGGACTGGAAACACCATATATTTT. Full variable domain (outside the CDR3, taken from reference TRBV18 and TRBJ1-3): NAGVMQNPRHLVRRRGQEARLRCSPMKGHSHVYWYRQLPEEGLKFMVYLQKENIIDESGMPKERFSAEFPKEGPSILRIQQVVRGDSAAYFCASSPGVQGDRTGNTIYFGEGSWLTVV.

This chain links TRBV7-9 with TRBJ2-1; 9 positions match TRBD2. This CDR3 is 14 amino acids long. The V gene end was trimmed by 3 bases and the J gene end by 6 bases; junction bases not matched to a gene: 3. Germline CDR1 SEHNR, CDR2 FQNEAQ (reference sequence). The CDR3 protein is CASSLTSGSNEQFF. The CDR3 DNA follows: TGTGCCAGCAGCTTGACTAGCGGAAGCAATGAGCAGTTCTTC.

The V and J genes are TRBV5-1 and TRBJ2-7; D may be TRBD2 (6 bases). Trimming left V 4 bases short and J 2 bases short, with 19 bases between. Germline CDR1 reads SGHRS; CDR2 reads YFSETQ. The CDR3 length is 16 residues. CDR3 in DNA: TGCGCCAGCAGCAGGGCGGGTGGGGGGTCTACCTACGAGCAGTACTTC. As protein: CASSRAGGGSTYEQYF.

The chain couples TRBV6-1 to TRBJ2-5; TRBD2 aligns across 9 bases. Losses at the gene ends were 3 bases for V and 5 bases for J; bases not matched to a gene: 10. Germline CDR1 and CDR2: MNHNS and SASEGT. The CDR3 extends over 16 amino acids. CDR3 in amino acids: CASSEIPGLATETQYF. CDR3 sequence (DNA): TGTGCCAGCAGTGAGATACCGGGACTAGCAACTGAGACCCAGTACTTC.

The V gene is TRBV19, the J gene TRBJ1-1, with D tentatively TRBD1 (5 bases). The germline V and J ends were trimmed by 4 bases and 10 bases, with 34 bases remaining between them. Germline values: CDR1 LNHDA, CDR2 SQIVND (reference sequence). CDR3 length equals 19 residues. This CDR3 is CASSSTATRGTSPYSVAFF. CDR3 sequence (DNA): TGTGCCAGTAGTAGTACTGCGACTCGCGGGACGTCTCCGTATTCCGTAGCTTTCTTT.

The chain uses TRBV4-2 and TRBJ1-3, with D perhaps TRBD1 (5 bases). This CDR3 is 17 amino acids long. The V gene lost 0 bases and the J gene lost 1 base, with 13 bases spanning the gap. CDR1 is LGHNA, CDR2 YNFKEQ, per germline. The chain's CDR3 is CASSQDDVAGSGNTIYF. The CDR3 bases are TGTGCCAGCAGCCAAGACGATGTAGCAGGGTCTGGAAACACCATATATTTT.

V is TRBV7-6 and J is TRBJ2-3; D possibly corresponds to TRBD2 (6 bases). Germline V gives CDR1 SGHVS, CDR2 FNYEAQ. Trimming took 2 bases from V and 9 from J, leaving 12 bases between them. CDR3 size: 13 residues. DNA for the CDR3: TGTGCCAGCAGCTTAAGGTCACGGGAGACGCAGTATTTT. The encoded protein is CASSLRSRETQYF.

This chain connects TRBV5-6 to TRBJ2-5, with D possibly being TRBD2 (5 bases). Looked up from germline, CDR1 is SGHDT and CDR2 is YYEEEE. The CDR3 runs to 15 residues. Trimming removed 7 bases at V and 4 bases at J, with 20 bases between. The CDR3 coding sequence is TGTGCCAGCTCCGCCGGACCCTACGCGGGAGAGACCCAGTACTTC. Encoded protein: CASSAGPYAGETQYF.

In its sample, this clone was seen once. The CDR3 DNA sequence: TGCGCCAGCAGCCCTAAAGACAGGGTTTGGGAGCAGTTCTTC. This codes for CASSPKDRVWEQFF. The J gene is TRBJ2-1, the V gene TRBV5-1; TRBD1 matches 7 bases. This CDR3 has 14 residues. The V segment lost 4 bases and the J segment 10 bases; nucleotides outside the gene matches: 11. From germline, CDR1 is SGHRS and CDR2 YFSETQ.

The chain couples TRBV30 to TRBJ1-2, with D uncertain. CDR1 is GTSNPN, CDR2 SVGIG, per germline (reference sequence). With 2 bases removed from V and 8 bases from J, the gap between germline ends came to 15 bases. The CDR3 loop spans 13 amino acids. The CDR3 here is CAWSPYERVGYTF. The CDR3 coding sequence is TGTGCCTGGAGTCCTTACGAACGGGTAGGCTACACCTTC.

V is TRBV5-1 and J is TRBJ1-1; no reliable D call. In germline, CDR1 is SGHRS, CDR2 YFSETQ. This CDR3 contains 14 residues. Trimming pared 1 base from V and 1 base from J, leaving 8 bases between. The CDR3 nucleotides are TGCGCCAGCAGCTTGCTTTCAGGGAACACTGAAGCTTTCTTT. Protein product: CASSLLSGNTEAFF.

The rearrangement uses TRBV6-1 and TRBJ2-3, with 14 bases lining up with TRBD2. The CDR3 has 17 amino acids. CDR1 and CDR2 (germline): MNHNS, SASEGT. V was clipped by 3 bases and J by 4 bases; unmatched bases: 6. CDR3 sequence reads: CASSDGLAGGGADTQYF. The CDR3 DNA sequence: TGTGCCAGCAGTGATGGACTAGCGGGAGGAGGGGCAGATACGCAGTATTTT.